This T cell receptor beta chain was sequenced during a study of blood T cell repertoires in COVID-19. As concerns this clone: Mismatch with germline at one junction end may stem from a read error.

The table came from immunoSEQ multiplex PCR; TCRdb's copy has only in-frame clones and leaves some out. The table has about 84,000 clones, roughly 96% seen once. Germline loops: CDR1 MRHNA, CDR2 SNTAGT. The CDR3 runs 13 residues. The sequenced material came from peripheral blood. The chain joins TRBV6-4 to TRBJ2-7; 7 bases agree with TRBD2. The receptor was derived from a human donor with active COVID-19. The donor label of this sample is uncertain. The CDR3 region has the DNA TGTGCCAGCAGTGACTCGATTTGGGGGACTAAGAAATTC. Amino acid sequence: CASSDSIWGTKKF.